This T cell receptor (beta chain) was retrieved from a study of cytomegalovirus exposure and HLA in healthy donors. Overall study results and limits: Cytomegalovirus-associated status was assigned to about 160 TCR beta chains.

Concerning this clone itself: Its antigen is unidentified.

PCR was performed using 60 Vbeta and 13 Jbeta primers. TCRdb keeps only in-frame clones here, not all; method: immunoSEQ multiplex PCR. The data hold 180,000 or so clones, with 60% to 80% observed a single time. The material sequenced was PBMCs. This receptor was identified in a man aged 50 or older in good health and CMV-seropositive.

As DNA, the CDR3 is TGTGCCAGCAGCCAAGAAGACGGACAGGGTATGCCCGGGGAGCTGTTTTTT. This codes for CASSQEDGQGMPGELFF. This rearrangement joins TRBV4-2 to TRBJ2-2; 8 bases are a match to TRBD1. V gave up 0 bases and J gave up 6 bases; unmatched junction bases: 9. The length of the CDR3 is 17 residues. Germline CDR1 LGHNA, CDR2 YNFKEQ.